Listed below are T cell receptor beta chains from one sample, sequenced in a study of T cell repertoires in cytomegalovirus infection. TCRdb fed the reads into MiXCR, producing one record per CDR3 protein. Here the sample spans a few hundred thousand distinct CDR3 sequences, approximately 8.3% being singletons. The sequencing sample was made of PBMCs. The receptors shown here come from a human donor in good health (CMV status not recorded). Some clones in this sample may be carry-over from other donors' samples. CDR3s include the opening cysteine and the closing phenylalanine or tryptophan. A D gene is named only where the DNA matches it firmly. Only some rows state a clone size, as once, few, many or a class for expanded clones.

CDR3 DNA	CDR3 protein	clone size	J gene	D gene	V gene
TGTGCCACCAGCCGAACGGGACAGGGGGCAGAAGGCTACACCTTC	CATSRTGQGAEGYTF	many	TRBJ1-2	TRBD1	TRBV15
TGTGCCAGCAGCTCGACCGGGACAGGGTCCCTTTCGGGATCACCCCTCAACTTT	CASSSTGTGSLSGSPLNF	NA	TRBJ1-6	TRBD1	TRBV7-2
TGTGCCAGCAGCCCCGGGACAGGGGGCCGGGAGACCCAGTACTTC	CASSPGTGGRETQYF	NA	TRBJ2-5	TRBD1	TRBV2
TGTGCCAGCAGCTTTGACCGACCGGCAACTAATGAAAAACTGTTTTTT	CASSFDRPATNEKLFF	many	TRBJ1-4	NA	TRBV7-8
TGTGCCAGCACCTTATTAAGGGTATTCAGCTATGGCTACACCTTC	CASTLLRVFSYGYTF	many	TRBJ1-2	NA	TRBV2
TGTGCCAGCAGCGACCGACAGGGCTATGGCTACACCTTC	CASSDRQGYGYTF	many	TRBJ1-2	TRBD1	TRBV7-2
TGTGCCAGCAGCTCCACTGGCTACGAGCAGTACTTC	CASSSTGYEQYF	many	TRBJ2-7	NA	TRBV7-2
TGTGCCAGCACCTACATAAACGCCTACGAGCAGTACTTC	CASTYINAYEQYF	few	TRBJ2-7	NA	TRBV7-2
TGTGCCAGCAGCTTGAAGACACCTAACTATGGCTACACCTTC	CASSLKTPNYGYTF	many	TRBJ1-2	NA	TRBV7-2
TGTGCCAGCAGCTACGGAGGGACTAGCGGGGGACAAGAGACCCAGTACTTC	CASSYGGTSGGQETQYF	NA	TRBJ2-5	TRBD2	TRBV6-2/TRBV6-3
TGTGCCAGCAGCTATTCAGAACAATTTGAAGCTTTCTTT	CASSYSEQFEAFF	many	TRBJ1-1	NA	TRBV7-2
TGTGCCAGCAGCGTAGGCGGGAGGGCCACAGATACGCAGTATTTT	CASSVGGRATDTQYF	NA	TRBJ2-3	TRBD2	TRBV9
TGCAGTGCTCAGGACAGGGAGAGCTATGGCTACACCTTC	CSAQDRESYGYTF	many	TRBJ1-2	TRBD1	TRBV20-1
TGTGCCAGCAGCTTAAGGCCCTTTGGGGAAAACACCATATATTTT	CASSLRPFGENTIYF	many	TRBJ1-3	NA	TRBV7-8
TGCAGTGCTAGAGATTCCAGGGAAGTTAAAAACATTCAGTACTTC	CSARDSREVKNIQYF	NA	TRBJ2-4	NA	TRBV20-1
TGTGCCAGCAGCTTGACGGGAGGCTCCCGGAATGAGCAGTTCTTC	CASSLTGGSRNEQFF	few	TRBJ2-1	TRBD2	TRBV7-2
TGTGCCAGCAGCCAAGGGACAGGGAAAGGTGAAGCTTTCTTT	CASSQGTGKGEAFF	few	TRBJ1-1	TRBD1	TRBV11-3
TGTGCCAGCAGTTCTAAGACCCAGTACTTC	CASSSKTQYF	many	TRBJ2-5	NA	TRBV7-8
TGTGCCAGCAGTTTCGGGACATACACAGATACGCAGTATTTT	CASSFGTYTDTQYF	many	TRBJ2-3	NA	TRBV6-1
TGTGCCAGCGCCAGGGGGAACACTGAAGCTTTCTTT	CASARGNTEAFF	many	TRBJ1-1	NA	TRBV12-3/TRBV12-4
TGTGCCAGCAGCCCCAGGACAGGGACCTACGAGCAGTACTTC	CASSPRTGTYEQYF	many	TRBJ2-7	TRBD1	TRBV7-2
TGTGCCAGCAGCTTAGGAGTAAATCAGCCCCAGCATTTT	CASSLGVNQPQHF	many	TRBJ1-5	NA	TRBV7-2
TGTGCCAGCAGTGAAGTGAGGGGACGATCCTATGGCTACACCTTC	CASSEVRGRSYGYTF	many	TRBJ1-2	NA	TRBV2
TGTGCCAGCAGCGACAGGTTGGAAAATTCACCCCTCCACTTT	CASSDRLENSPLHF	many	TRBJ1-6	NA	TRBV6-2/TRBV6-3
TGTGCCAGCACCAAGAAAGCGGGAGGGCCCCACAATGAGCAGTTCTTC	CASTKKAGGPHNEQFF	few	TRBJ2-1	TRBD2	TRBV7-8
TGTGCCACCAGCAGAGTAGTAGGGACTAGTAAAACAGATACGCAGTATTTT	CATSRVVGTSKTDTQYF	NA	TRBJ2-3	TRBD2	TRBV15
TGTGCCAGCAGCCAAGGGTACGAAAAACTGTTTTTT	CASSQGYEKLFF	many	TRBJ1-4	NA	TRBV7-8
TGCAGTGCTCCGGGACAGGGGAGGGAGGAGCAGTACTTC	CSAPGQGREEQYF	many	TRBJ2-7	TRBD1	TRBV20-1
TGTGCCAGCAGTAATCTAGCGGGAGTTAGTACGCAGTATTTT	CASSNLAGVSTQYF	many	TRBJ2-3	TRBD2	TRBV7-2
TGTGCCAGCTCCCCCTCGAGGAATGTGGAGACCCAGTACTTC	CASSPSRNVETQYF	many	TRBJ2-5	NA	TRBV18
TGTGCCAGCAGTCCCCCGGGGCGGGTAAATTCACCCCTCCACTTT	CASSPPGRVNSPLHF	NA	TRBJ1-6	NA	TRBV12-3/TRBV12-4
TGTGCCAGCACCCTGGAGGGGGAGCACACTGAAGCTTTCTTT	CASTLEGEHTEAFF	NA	TRBJ1-1	NA	TRBV7-2
TGTGCCAGCAGTGAAGGGACAGGGGGTTCGTATCAGCCCCAGCATTTT	CASSEGTGGSYQPQHF	many	TRBJ1-5	TRBD1	TRBV6-1
TGTGCCAGCTCACGTGGGACATATAGCACAGATACGCAGTATTTT	CASSRGTYSTDTQYF	many	TRBJ2-3	NA	TRBV18
TGTGCCAGCAGTGTTATAGGACTTAGCAATCAGCCCCAGCATTTT	CASSVIGLSNQPQHF	many	TRBJ1-5	NA	TRBV7-2
TGTGCCAGCAGCTTGTCTATCCAATCCTACGAGCAGTACTTC	CASSLSIQSYEQYF	NA	TRBJ2-7	NA	TRBV7-6
TGCGCCAGCAGCCAGCAGACAGGGCGGACTGAAGCTTTCTTT	CASSQQTGRTEAFF	many	TRBJ1-1	TRBD1	TRBV4-3
TGCAGTGCTAGAGGGGCCGCCGGATACGAGCAGTACTTC	CSARGAAGYEQYF	many	TRBJ2-7	NA	TRBV20-1
TGTGCCAGCAGCTTGAGTGGGGCGGGGGCCACTGAAGCTTTCTTT	CASSLSGAGATEAFF	many	TRBJ1-1	NA	TRBV11-2